The entry that follows covers one T cell receptor (beta chain) sequence. Its antigen is unknown. Both 60 Vbeta primers and 13 Jbeta primers went into the PCR. The method was immunoSEQ multiplex PCR; TCRdb's version includes in-frame clones alone and lacks a portion of them. The table lists about 70,000 clones, around 70% of them singletons. The data belong to a study of cytomegalovirus exposure and HLA in healthy donors. Notes on the study in general: A later analysis, which compared TCR beta chains of equal frequency, found the HLA-associated ones more clonally expanded.

Germline loops: CDR1 SGHVS, CDR2 FQNEAQ. The CDR3 has 17 amino acids. Trimming removed 2 bases from V and 2 bases from J; junction bases left unmatched: 8. Specimen: PBMCs. V is TRBV7-8 and J is TRBJ1-5, with 8 bases lining up with TRBD1. The TCR was taken from a human donor in good health. The CDR3: CASSLPRQGLGNQPQHF. The CDR3 DNA is TGTGCCAGCAGCTTACCCCGACAGGGGTTGGGCAATCAGCCCCAGCATTTT.